A single sample is the source of the 23 T cell receptor beta chains below, sequenced in a study of T cell changes during pregnancy in multiple sclerosis. Sequencing used immunoSEQ multiplex PCR; TCRdb keeps in-frame clones, though not all of them. The data show over 85,000 clones, with roughly 91% seen just once and approximately 1.7% held by the top ten. Source: peripheral blood, taken after pregnancy. Receptors were obtained from a female donor in good health, enrolled as a control in a pregnancy study.

The V and J genes are TRBV7-9 and TRBJ2-3, with 12 bases that match TRBD2. Germline V gene data show CDR1 as SEHNR and CDR2 as FQNEAQ (reference sequence). The CDR3 totals 17 residues. Trimming cost V 3 bases and J 2 bases; bases outside gene matches: 6. The CDR3 is CASSLTSGGGATDTQYF. The CDR3 DNA reads TGTGCCAGCAGCTTGACTAGCGGGGGAGGAGCCACAGATACGCAGTATTTT.

CDR3 in amino acids: CASSHAWETGELFF. CDR3 coding DNA: TGCGCCAGCAGCCACGCCTGGGAGACCGGGGAGCTGTTTTTT. The chain is built from TRBV4-3 and TRBJ2-2, with D tentatively TRBD2 (5 bases). Per the germline V gene, CDR1 is LGHNA and CDR2 is YSLEER. V lost 3 bases and J 5 bases, leaving 10 bases between the germline ends. The CDR3 has 14 residues.

The V and J genes are TRBV4-1 and TRBJ1-3; D perhaps matches TRBD1 (5 bases). Trimming left V 1 base short and J 6 bases short, with 13 bases between. CDR1 MGHRA and CDR2 YSYEKL come from the germline V gene. The CDR3 totals 15 residues. Written as DNA, the CDR3 is TGCGCCAGCAGCCAAGTCAGCGCAGGGATAAACACCATATATTTT. It encodes CASSQVSAGINTIYF.

The chain carries TRBV7-9 and TRBJ1-1; D ambiguous. V gave up 1 base and J gave up 7 bases, with 10 bases separating them. Germline CDR1 and CDR2: SEHNR and FQNEAQ (reference sequence). The CDR3 totals 13 residues. The CDR3, as DNA: TGTGCCAGCAGCTTAGTGGCGGAGATTGAAGCTTTCTTT. Residues: CASSLVAEIEAFF.

The chain carries TRBV7-8 and TRBJ2-1, with 10 bases fitting TRBD1. V trimming: 4 bases; J trimming: 4 bases; junction bases outside the gene matches: 4. CDR3 length: 15 residues. Germline V lookup: CDR1 SGHVS, CDR2 FQNEAQ. The CDR3 is CASSSGQGPYNEQFF. The CDR3, as DNA: TGTGCCAGCAGCTCGGGACAGGGGCCGTACAATGAGCAGTTCTTC.

A single count supports this clone. V usage is TRBV7-2 and J usage is TRBJ2-2, with D tentatively TRBD2 (7 bases). The CDR3 loop spans 17 amino acids. Trimming took 8 bases from V and 0 from J, leaving 19 bases between them. Germline CDR1 reads SGHTA; CDR2 reads FQGNSA. The DNA of the CDR3 is TGTGCCAGCCCCTCCTGGGGCGGGGGCCCGAACACCGGGGAGCTGTTTTTT. It codes for CASPSWGGGPNTGELFF.

The chain couples TRBV27 to TRBJ1-1; D not resolved. Germline lookup yields CDR1 MNHEY and CDR2 SMNVEV (reference sequence). V lost 5 bases and J 4 bases, leaving 11 bases between the germline ends. The CDR3 has 13 residues. CDR3 in amino acids: CASSPRSFTEAFF. The CDR3 nucleotides are TGTGCCAGCAGTCCCCGAAGCTTCACTGAAGCTTTCTTT.

The CDR3 DNA sequence: TGTGCCAGCAGCCCAGGTCGGGACAGGGGCGGTTATAGCAATCAGCCCCAGCATTTT. Its translation is CASSPGRDRGGYSNQPQHF. This chain uses TRBV7-6 with TRBJ1-5; TRBD1 agrees at 10 bases. CDR3 size: 19 residues. The germline V gene has CDR1 SGHVS and CDR2 FNYEAQ. V lost 5 bases and J lost 0; bases outside the gene matches: 13.

This rearrangement joins TRBV15 to TRBJ2-5; 9 bases map to TRBD2. The CDR3 consists of 12 residues. V shed 11 bases and J 5 bases; nucleotides not matched to a gene: 6. Germline loops: CDR1 LNHNV, CDR2 YYDKDF (reference sequence). The CDR3 DNA reads as TGTGCCCTGGGGCTAGCGGGGGAGACCCAGTACTTC. It codes for CALGLAGETQYF.

The chain uses TRBV7-3 and TRBJ2-1; 9 nucleotides line up with TRBD2. Germline-derived CDR1 and CDR2 are SGHTA and FQGTGA. This CDR3 is built from 17 residues. V was pared by 5 bases and J by 7 bases, with 15 bases of the junction left unmatched. CDR3 nucleotide sequence: TGTGCCAGCAGCCAACCGGGAGTAGCGGGGGCCCGAAATGAGCAGTTCTTC. Translated: CASSQPGVAGARNEQFF.

The gene calls are TRBV27 and TRBJ1-1; 12 positions agree with TRBD1. Germline CDR1 is MNHEY and CDR2 is SMNVEV (reference sequence). CDR3 length: 16 amino acids. The trim removed 4 bases at V and 6 bases at J, leaving 9 bases unmatched. The CDR3 DNA follows: TGTGCCAGCAGTTCTGGGACAGGGGGCGCGGAGCCTGAAGCTTTCTTT. It yields the protein CASSSGTGGAEPEAFF.

The chain joins TRBV9 to TRBJ2-2, with D possibly TRBD1 on 8 matching bases. The CDR3 contains 15 residues. V lost 4 bases and J 7 bases, leaving 17 bases between the germline ends. Germline CDR1 SGDLS, CDR2 YYNGEE. In DNA, the CDR3 is TGTGCCAGCAGCACCCGGACAGGGAGGGACGGGGAGCTGTTTTTT. Protein product: CASSTRTGRDGELFF. The whole variable domain, filled in from reference TRBV9 and TRBJ2-2, reads DSGVTQTPKHLITATGQRVTLRCSPRSGDLSVYWYQQSLDQGLQFLIQYYNGEERAKGNILERFSAQQFPDLHSELNLSSLELGDSALYFCASSTRTGRDGELFFGEGSRLTVL.

The J gene is TRBJ2-5, the V gene TRBV19; tentatively, D is TRBD2 (5 bases). The CDR3 contains 13 residues. Germline CDR1 and CDR2: LNHDA and SQIVND (reference sequence). Trimming stripped 6 bases from V and 5 bases from J, with 13 bases between. In DNA, the CDR3 is TGTGCCAGTAGGTCGGATGAGGGCGAGACCCAGTACTTC. Translation gives CASRSDEGETQYF.

The chain couples TRBV29-1 to TRBJ2-5, with unresolved D. This CDR3 contains 12 residues. Trimming cost V 4 bases and J 2 bases, with 8 bases left between them. CDR1 and CDR2 (germline): SQVTM, ANQGSEA. CDR3 coding DNA: TGCAGCGTTGTAGCTAAACAAGAGACCCAGTACTTC. Translated: CSVVAKQETQYF.

The chain uses TRBV28 and TRBJ2-5; 12 nucleotides line up with TRBD2. Trimming cost V 8 bases and J 2 bases; bases outside gene matches: 0. The CDR3 is made up of 13 amino acids. CDR1 and CDR2 from the germline V gene are MDHEN and SYDVKM. In nucleotides, the CDR3 is TGTGCCAGCGGACTAGCGGGGCAAGAGACCCAGTACTTC. This sequence encodes CASGLAGQETQYF. Together with reference TRBV28 and TRBJ2-5, the CDR3 gives the full variable domain: DVKVTQSSRYLVKRTGEKVFLECVQDMDHENMFWYRQDPGLGLRLIYFSYDVKMKEKGDIPEGYSVSREKKERFSLILESASTNQTSMYLCASGLAGQETQYFGPGTRLLVL.

The chain has TRBV4-3 and TRBJ2-7; 7 nucleotides match TRBD1. The V gene's germline CDR1 is LGHNA and CDR2 YSLEER. This CDR3 is 16 amino acids long. With 0 bases clipped from V and 3 bases from J, the junction kept 8 bases outside the gene matches. In nucleotides, the CDR3 is TGCGCCAGCAGCCAAGATCATTTCGCAGGGGGCTACGAGCAGTACTTC. It encodes CASSQDHFAGGYEQYF.

This chain links TRBV5-6 with TRBJ1-2; 7 bases are shared with TRBD1. V was pared by 4 bases and J by 3 bases, with 0 bases of the junction left unmatched. The germline V gene has CDR1 SGHDT and CDR2 YYEEEE. This CDR3 is built from 12 residues. DNA of the CDR3: TGTGCCAGCAGCGACAGGGACTATGGCTACACCTTC. Amino acid sequence: CASSDRDYGYTF.

The chain carries TRBV7-2 and TRBJ1-5; TRBD1 matches at 7 bases. Germline V gives CDR1 SGHTA, CDR2 FQGNSA. Germline trimming cut 0 bases from V and 2 bases from J; bases unmatched to any gene: 4. The CDR3 sequence is 16 residues long. DNA for the CDR3: TGTGCCAGCAGCTTAGCCTACAGGGGCGGCAATCAGCCCCAGCATTTT. Its protein product is CASSLAYRGGNQPQHF.

This clone has a handful of counts. The chain is built from TRBV6-1 and TRBJ1-5; D call uncertain. Trimming removed 6 bases from V and 2 bases from J, with 11 bases in between. Germline CDR1 reads MNHNS; CDR2 reads SASEGT. CDR3 size: 14 residues. CDR3 sequence reads: CASSLYPGNQPQHF. The CDR3 DNA is TGTGCCAGCAGCTTATACCCAGGCAATCAGCCCCAGCATTTT.

This chain links TRBV27 with TRBJ2-2; 7 bases align to TRBD1. Germline CDR1 MNHEY, CDR2 SMNVEV (reference sequence). The ends lost 0 bases at V and 4 bases at J; junction bases unmatched: 11. The CDR3 has 18 amino acids. CDR3 nucleotides: TGTGCCAGCAGTTTATCGTCTCCCCCGACAGGGAGCACCGGGGAGCTGTTTTTT. Translating it yields CASSLSSPPTGSTGELFF.

Only a few counts were recorded for this clone. J is TRBJ1-2 and V is TRBV4-1, with D unclear. Trimming removed 4 bases from V and 4 bases from J, with 10 bases in between. The CDR3 spans 13 residues. CDR1 and CDR2 from the germline V gene are MGHRA and YSYEKL. DNA of the CDR3: TGCGCCAGCAGCCCCGACATAAGCTATGGCTACACCTTC. Translating gives CASSPDISYGYTF.

This clone occurred a few times. The chain combines TRBV25-1 with TRBJ1-2; D gene uncertain. The germline V gene has CDR1 MGHDK and CDR2 SYGVNS. CDR3 length: 12 residues. The V gene lost 8 bases and the J gene lost 7 bases, with 14 bases spanning the gap. CDR3 amino acids: CASGSSYGGYTF. Written as DNA, the CDR3 is TGTGCCAGCGGGAGCAGTTATGGTGGCTACACCTTC.

The chain links TRBV11-2 to TRBJ1-6; D is unresolved. The CDR3 length is 14 residues. The V end was cut by 1 base, the J end by 6 bases, with 7 bases between. Germline CDR1 is SGHAT and CDR2 is FQNNGV. DNA for the CDR3: TGTGCCAGCAGCTTAGTACAGTTTAATTCACCCCTCCACTTT. Translation gives CASSLVQFNSPLHF.